The 6 T cell receptor beta chains listed next were all sequenced from one sample in a study of cytomegalovirus exposure and HLA in healthy donors. The method was immunoSEQ multiplex PCR; TCRdb's version includes in-frame clones alone and lacks a portion of them. The sample holds roughly 130,000 clones; around nine tenths are singletons and the top ten take approximately 1.5%. Material: PBMCs. The receptors originated from a man aged 25 to 45 in good health and CMV-seronegative.

The chain has TRBV27 and TRBJ2-7; 7 bases are a match to TRBD1. V lost 4 bases to trimming and J lost 3 bases; unmatched junction nucleotides: 6. Germline V gene sequence: CDR1 MNHEY, CDR2 SMNVEV (reference sequence). The CDR3 totals 14 residues. In DNA form, the CDR3 reads TGTGCCAGCAGTTCCCCGGACAGGTACTACGAGCAGTACTTC. This codes for CASSSPDRYYEQYF.

CDR3 sequence (DNA): TGTGCCAGCAGCTTCGGGCGGGACAGGGTCGACGAGCAGTACTTC. Amino acid sequence: CASSFGRDRVDEQYF. V and J are TRBV5-5 and TRBJ2-7; 9 nucleotides agree with TRBD1. Germline CDR1 is SGHKS and CDR2 is YYEKEE (reference sequence). This CDR3 has 15 amino acids. V lost 2 bases and J lost 5; bases outside the gene matches: 8.

The chain uses TRBV5-4 and TRBJ2-1; 8 positions match TRBD2. CDR3 size: 13 residues. Germline trimming cut 6 bases from V and 13 bases from J; bases unmatched to any gene: 12. The V gene's germline CDR1 is SGHNT and CDR2 YYREEE (reference sequence). CDR3 sequence reads: CASNGAGGLDQFF. The CDR3 nucleotides are TGTGCCAGCAACGGTGCGGGGGGCTTGGATCAGTTCTTC.

The chain recombines TRBV13 with TRBJ2-1; 13 bases agree with TRBD2. The CDR3 is 17 residues long. Germline V gene lookup returns CDR1 PRHDT and CDR2 FYEKMQ (reference sequence). V was pared by 4 bases and J by 6 bases, with 9 bases of the junction left unmatched. CDR3 sequence: CASSSGGLAGISNEQFF. The CDR3, as DNA: TGTGCCAGCAGCTCCGGGGGACTAGCGGGAATCAGCAATGAGCAGTTCTTC.

The chain joins TRBV6-4 to TRBJ2-1, with D possibly matching TRBD2 (6 bases). The ends were cut back, 8 bases at V and 7 bases at J, with 18 bases in the middle. Looked up from germline, CDR1 is MRHNA and CDR2 is SNTAGT. The length of the CDR3 is 14 residues. The CDR3 bases are TGTGCCAGCTCCCAGGAGGGAGGCGGAAATGAGCAGTTCTTC. It is translated as CASSQEGGGNEQFF.

This chain joins TRBV6-5 and TRBJ2-7, with a tentative D call TRBD1 (5 bases). Trimming took 5 bases from V and 3 from J, leaving 11 bases between them. The CDR3 is 13 residues long. Per the germline V gene, CDR1 is MNHEY and CDR2 is SVGAGI. The CDR3 loop is CASSKTDSYEQYF. In DNA, the CDR3 is TGTGCCAGCAGTAAAACCGACAGCTACGAGCAGTACTTC.